The 31 T cell receptor beta chains below all came from one sample that was sequenced in a study of blood T cell repertoires in COVID-19. Method: immunoSEQ multiplex PCR; TCRdb's copy keeps in-frame clones and lacks some. The table has 100,000 to 150,000 clones, around nine tenths seen once. Source material: peripheral blood. The receptors come from a man in his sixties with COVID-19, enrolled during active disease.

The V call is TRBV2, the J call TRBJ1-6; tentatively, D is TRBD1 (6 bases). The CDR3 covers 13 residues. The V gene lost 7 bases and the J gene lost 8 bases, with 12 bases spanning the gap. In germline, CDR1 is SNHLY, CDR2 FYNNEI. The CDR3: CASKWEGDSPLHF. The CDR3 coding sequence is TGTGCCAGCAAATGGGAGGGGGATTCACCCCTCCACTTT.

The genes are TRBV30 and TRBJ2-3, with D perhaps matching TRBD1 (5 bases). This CDR3 spans 15 amino acids. Per the germline V gene, CDR1 is GTSNPN and CDR2 is SVGIG (reference sequence). Trimming stripped 1 base from V and 1 base from J, with 12 bases between. CDR3 amino acids: CAWSDGVRGTDTQYF. The CDR3 nucleotides read TGTGCCTGGAGTGATGGAGTCAGGGGCACAGATACGCAGTATTTT.

The chain links TRBV7-2 to TRBJ2-1, with D maybe TRBD1 (6 bases). This CDR3 is 11 amino acids long. Germline CDR1 SGHTA, CDR2 FQGNSA. Deletions cut 6 bases from V and 13 bases from J, with 13 bases between. CDR3 nucleotides: TGTGCCAGCAGTCGCGGACAGTTCCAGTTCTTC. The encoded protein is CASSRGQFQFF.

The chain has TRBV14 and TRBJ1-2; D is undetermined. Germline V gene lookup returns CDR1 SGHDN and CDR2 FVKESK. The CDR3 spans 14 residues. Trimming shortened V by 0 bases and J by 8 bases, and 13 bases separated the two germline ends. The DNA of the CDR3 is TGTGCCAGCAGCCAAGATTTCGGTAGCTCCGGCTACACCTTC. This gives the protein CASSQDFGSSGYTF.

The chain uses TRBV6-5 and TRBJ1-2, with TRBD1 as a possible D gene (6 bases). This CDR3 has 13 residues. V was shortened by 2 bases and J by 4 bases, with 8 bases between the two germline ends. Germline V gene lookup returns CDR1 MNHEY and CDR2 SVGAGI. CDR3 nucleotides: TGTGCCAGCAGTTACCGGGACACCTATGGCTACACCTTC. It specifies CASSYRDTYGYTF.

The J gene is TRBJ1-1, the V gene TRBV19, with D maybe TRBD1 (5 bases). Trimming stripped 5 bases from V and 1 base from J, with 14 bases between. The CDR3 is 15 residues long. Per germline, CDR1 LNHDA and CDR2 SQIVND (reference sequence). This CDR3 is CASSSEQVRNTEAFF. The CDR3 DNA sequence: TGTGCCAGTAGTTCAGAACAGGTGAGGAACACTGAAGCTTTCTTT.

The V and J genes are TRBV6-1 and TRBJ1-2; D not resolved. Per the germline V gene, CDR1 is MNHNS and CDR2 is SASEGT. This CDR3 region has 14 residues. V was pared by 2 bases and J by 2 bases, with 9 bases between. CDR3 residues: CASSERRINYGYTF. The CDR3 nucleotides read TGTGCCAGCAGTGAAAGGCGGATAAACTATGGCTACACCTTC.

The V call is TRBV4-2, the J call TRBJ1-5; a possible D gene is TRBD1 (5 bases). This CDR3 has 15 residues. The germline V and J ends were trimmed by 6 bases and 0 bases, with 12 bases remaining between them. Germline CDR1 and CDR2: LGHNA and YNFKEQ. CDR3 in DNA: TGTGCCAGCAGTGTTGGTAGGGGTAGCAATCAGCCCCAGCATTTT. Its translation: CASSVGRGSNQPQHF.

This chain uses TRBV7-2 with TRBJ2-3, with 7 bases aligning to TRBD2. This CDR3 comprises 15 residues. Trimming cost V 4 bases and J 5 bases; bases outside gene matches: 9. Germline CDR1 is SGHTA and CDR2 is FQGNSA. The CDR3 nucleotides read TGTGCCAGCAGCTCTAGGGAGGGATTCGGAGATACGCAGTATTTT. Translating it yields CASSSREGFGDTQYF. Drawing the rest from reference TRBV7-2 and TRBJ2-3, the complete variable domain is GAGVSQSPSNKVTEKGKDVELRCDPISGHTALYWYRQSLGQGLEFLIYFQGNSAPDKSGLPSDRFSAERTGGSVSTLTIQRTQQEDSAVYLCASSSREGFGDTQYFGPGTRLTVL.

The J gene is TRBJ2-1, the V gene TRBV6-5, with 8 bases lining up with TRBD2. After removal of 8 bases from V and 8 bases from J, the junction contained 11 bases not matched to a gene. The CDR3 loop spans 14 amino acids. CDR1 is MNHEY and CDR2 is SVGAGI in the germline V gene. DNA for the CDR3: TGTGCCAGCCAACATTCCGGGGGGGCCGATGAGCAGTTCTTC. Its protein product is CASQHSGGADEQFF.

The J gene is TRBJ2-7, the V gene TRBV3-1 (or the pseudogene TRBV3-2); 7 nucleotides align to TRBD2. Germline CDR1 LGHDT, CDR2 YNNKEL (reference sequence). This CDR3 contains 12 residues. Losses at the gene ends were 7 bases for V and 4 bases for J; bases not matched to a gene: 4. CDR3 protein: CASNGGGYEQYF. The CDR3 nucleotides read TGTGCCAGCAACGGGGGAGGGTACGAGCAGTACTTC.

This chain connects TRBV5-1 to TRBJ1-6, with TRBD1 matching 8 bases. V lost 4 bases and J lost 6; bases outside the gene matches: 3. CDR3 length equals 14 residues. Germline V gene lookup returns CDR1 SGHRS and CDR2 YFSETQ. Here the CDR3 reads CASSKGQANSPLHF. Here the CDR3 DNA reads TGCGCCAGCAGCAAGGGACAGGCTAATTCACCCCTCCACTTT.

Only one count was recorded for this clone. The chain is built from TRBV18 and TRBJ2-2; D perhaps matches TRBD1 (5 bases). Trimming cost V 4 bases and J 4 bases, with 7 bases left between them. Germline loops: CDR1 KGHSH, CDR2 LQKENI. This CDR3 is 13 amino acids long. The CDR3 bases are TGTGCCAGCTCACTCCAGGGCACCGGGGAGCTGTTTTTT. It codes for CASSLQGTGELFF.

This chain joins TRBV5-4 and TRBJ1-1, with TRBD1 matching 10 bases. The germline gives CDR1 SGHNT, CDR2 YYREEE (reference sequence). J was trimmed by 3 bases and V by 4 bases; bases with no gene match: 3. The CDR3 extends over 14 amino acids. This chain's CDR3 is CASSAGTGDTEAFF. The CDR3 DNA follows: TGTGCCAGCAGCGCTGGGACAGGGGACACTGAAGCTTTCTTT.

The chain combines TRBV4-3 with TRBJ2-7; maybe TRBD2 (5 bases). V lost 3 bases and J lost 2, with 14 bases in between. The CDR3 length is 15 residues. CDR1 is LGHNA, CDR2 YSLEER, per germline. The CDR3 loop is CASSQELSVAYEQYF. DNA of the CDR3: TGCGCCAGCAGCCAGGAACTTAGCGTCGCCTACGAGCAGTACTTC.

The V call is TRBV28, the J call TRBJ1-1; D gene ambiguous. Germline V gene sequence: CDR1 MDHEN, CDR2 SYDVKM. CDR3 length: 15 residues. V was shortened by 4 bases and J by 0 bases, with 12 bases between the two germline ends. The chain's CDR3 is CASSSHGIMNTEAFF. CDR3 DNA sequence: TGTGCCAGCAGTTCCCACGGGATAATGAACACTGAAGCTTTCTTT. Combining the CDR3 with reference TRBV28 and TRBJ1-1 gives the whole variable domain DVKVTQSSRYLVKRTGEKVFLECVQDMDHENMFWYRQDPGLGLRLIYFSYDVKMKEKGDIPEGYSVSREKKERFSLILESASTNQTSMYLCASSSHGIMNTEAFFGQGTRLTVV.

The rearrangement uses TRBV27 and TRBJ1-2; a weak D match, TRBD1 (6 bases). Per the germline V gene, CDR1 is MNHEY and CDR2 is SMNVEV (reference sequence). Trimming stripped 6 bases from V and 1 base from J, with 15 bases between. The CDR3 extends over 15 amino acids. This CDR3 is CASRQTGSLNYGYTF. CDR3 nucleotide sequence: TGTGCCAGCAGACAGACAGGTTCTCTTAACTATGGCTACACCTTC.

CDR3 protein: CASSLGALEKLFF. As DNA, the CDR3 is TGTGCCAGCAGCTTAGGGGCGCTTGAAAAACTGTTTTTT. The V call is TRBV7-8, the J call TRBJ1-4; no clear D gene. Germline V gives CDR1 SGHVS, CDR2 FQNEAQ. V shed 1 base and J shed 7 bases, with 7 bases lying between them. The CDR3 totals 13 residues.

The chain combines TRBV6-4 with TRBJ2-1; TRBD2 matches at 7 bases. This CDR3 contains 13 residues. V was clipped by 3 bases and J by 10 bases; unmatched bases: 6. Per germline, CDR1 MRHNA and CDR2 SNTAGT. CDR3 nucleotide sequence: TGTGCCAGCAGTGAAATAGAAGCGGGGGAGCAGTTCTTC. It codes for CASSEIEAGEQFF.

CDR3 nucleotides: TGTGCCAGTAGGGACTATGCTGATACGCAGTATTTT. Amino acids: CASRDYADTQYF. The rearrangement uses TRBV19 and TRBJ2-3; D may be TRBD2 (6 bases). CDR1 LNHDA and CDR2 SQIVND come from the germline V gene (reference sequence). The V end was cut by 6 bases, the J end by 6 bases, with 10 bases between. This CDR3 region has 12 residues.

The chain couples TRBV6-5 to TRBJ1-2; D unclear. CDR1 MNHEY and CDR2 SVGAGI come from the germline V gene. V lost 6 bases to trimming and J lost 7 bases, with 12 bases between them. CDR3 length: 12 residues. CDR3 region: CASSNGRGGYTF. CDR3 DNA sequence: TGTGCCAGCAGCAACGGGCGGGGTGGCTACACCTTC.

V and J are TRBV14 and TRBJ2-2, with 10 bases aligning to TRBD1. The junction had 6 bases not matched to a gene; V was cut back by 1 base and J by 4 bases. The CDR3 length is 17 residues. The germline V gene has CDR1 SGHDN and CDR2 FVKESK. CDR3 sequence: CASSQGSGQGVTGELFF. CDR3 sequence (DNA): TGTGCCAGCAGCCAAGGGTCCGGACAGGGGGTCACCGGGGAGCTGTTTTTT.

A single count supports this clone. The chain uses TRBV7-7 and TRBJ2-5; D unresolved. V was clipped by 5 bases and J by 7 bases, with 23 bases between them. Germline CDR1 reads SSHAT; CDR2 reads FNYEAQ (reference sequence). The CDR3 is made up of 16 amino acids. CDR3 nucleotides: TGTGCCAGCAGCCCAGACCGGGTCAGTAGAGGAAGGACCCAGTACTTC. Translation: CASSPDRVSRGRTQYF.

The chain recombines TRBV28 with TRBJ1-4; D ambiguous. This CDR3 contains 13 residues. The germline V and J ends were trimmed by 8 bases and 6 bases, with 13 bases remaining between them. In germline, CDR1 is MDHEN, CDR2 SYDVKM. CDR3 DNA: TGTGCCAGCCGCGACGGAGGAGATGAAAAACTGTTTTTT. This sequence encodes CASRDGGDEKLFF.

The chain carries TRBV6-6 and TRBJ1-5; weak D call: TRBD1 (5 bases). The germline V gene has CDR1 MNHNY and CDR2 SVGAGI (reference sequence). The CDR3 extends over 11 amino acids. Between the trimmed V and J ends, which lost 4 bases and 8 bases, there was a span of 6 bases. This CDR3 is CASSSREPQHF. CDR3 bases: TGTGCCAGCAGTTCCAGGGAGCCCCAGCATTTT.

Remarks on this clone: One end of the junction is discordant with germline, which a read error may explain. The chain uses TRBV6-5 and TRBJ2-7; D call uncertain. Germline CDR1 is MNHEY and CDR2 is SVGAGI. The CDR3 runs 14 residues. In DNA, the CDR3 is TGTGCCAGCAGTCTCCTAGATCCCTCCGACGAGCAGTACTTC. As protein: CASSLLDPSDEQYF.

This clone was seen once. The J gene is TRBJ1-2, the V gene TRBV15; D may be TRBD1 (5 bases). The ends were cut back, 0 bases at V and 7 bases at J, with 18 bases in the middle. The germline V gene has CDR1 LNHNV and CDR2 YYDKDF (reference sequence). The CDR3 has 16 amino acids. The CDR3 coding sequence is TGTGCCACCAGCAGAGATCAGGGCCCGACAGAAGGTGGCTACACCTTC. Its translation is CATSRDQGPTEGGYTF. Together with reference TRBV15 and TRBJ1-2, the CDR3 gives the full variable domain: DAMVIQNPRYQVTQFGKPVTLSCSQTLNHNVMYWYQQKSSQAPKLLFHYYDKDFNNEADTPDNFQSRRPNTSFCFLDIRSPGLGDTAMYLCATSRDQGPTEGGYTFGSGTRLTVV.

This clone is a singleton in its sample. This chain connects TRBV4-3 to TRBJ1-6, with TRBD1 as a possible D gene (6 bases). The CDR3 runs 14 residues. Trimming shortened V by 2 bases and J by 10 bases, and 12 bases separated the two germline ends. Germline V gives CDR1 LGHNA, CDR2 YSLEER. The CDR3 DNA is TGCGCCAGCAGCCAAACGACAGGCCGCTCACCCCTCCACTTT. It codes for CASSQTTGRSPLHF.

This clone was detected once. The rearrangement uses TRBV5-1 and TRBJ1-4, with 11 nucleotides matching TRBD1. V trimming: 4 bases; J trimming: 4 bases; junction bases outside the gene matches: 9. CDR1 is SGHRS and CDR2 is YFSETQ in the germline V gene. The CDR3 has 17 residues. The CDR3 coding sequence is TGCGCCAGCAGCCCGCAGGGGACAGGGGGTATTAATGAAAAACTGTTTTTT. This sequence encodes CASSPQGTGGINEKLFF.

Regarding this clone: The sample carries other DNA sequences with the same CDR3. The chain uses TRBV6-6 and TRBJ1-1, with TRBD1 as a possible D gene (5 bases). V lost 2 bases, J lost 1 base, and 8 bases lay in between. The CDR3 runs 14 residues. The germline CDR1 and CDR2 sequences are MNHNY and SVGAGI (reference sequence). This chain's CDR3 is CASSYPGQNTEAFF. The CDR3 DNA follows: TGTGCCAGCAGTTACCCTGGACAGAACACTGAAGCTTTCTTT.

This clone was found a few times. For the CDR3, the DNA is TGCGCCAGCAGCACGCCAGCAGGCGGGGAGCTGTTTTTT. Translated: CASSTPAGGELFF. This chain connects TRBV5-1 to TRBJ2-2; no definite D call. CDR1 SGHRS and CDR2 YFSETQ come from the germline V gene. CDR3 length: 13 residues. With 4 bases removed from V and 7 bases from J, the gap between germline ends came to 11 bases.